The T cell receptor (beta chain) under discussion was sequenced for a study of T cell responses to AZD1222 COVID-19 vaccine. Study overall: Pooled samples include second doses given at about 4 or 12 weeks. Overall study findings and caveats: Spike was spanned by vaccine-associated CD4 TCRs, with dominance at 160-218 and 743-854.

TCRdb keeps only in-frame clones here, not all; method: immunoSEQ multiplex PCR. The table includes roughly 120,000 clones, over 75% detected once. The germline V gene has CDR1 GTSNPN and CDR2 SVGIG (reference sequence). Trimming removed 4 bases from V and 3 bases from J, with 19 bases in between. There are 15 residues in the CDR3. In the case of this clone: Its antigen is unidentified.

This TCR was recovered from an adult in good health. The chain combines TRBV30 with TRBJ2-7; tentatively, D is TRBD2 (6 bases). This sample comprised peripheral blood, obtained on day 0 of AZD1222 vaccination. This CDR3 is CAWKGGNTIIYEQYF. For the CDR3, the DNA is TGTGCCTGGAAGGGCGGGAATACGATAATCTACGAGCAGTACTTC.